This T cell receptor (beta chain) was sequenced in a study of control samples from healthy donors and cancer patients. Trimming removed 4 bases at V and 0 bases at J, with 11 bases between. The CDR3 has 15 residues. Germline V gene data show CDR1 as SGHDT and CDR2 as YYEEEE. Generated by immunoSEQ multiplex PCR, the TCRdb table keeps only in-frame clones and is missing some. The table shows 150,000 or so clones, with 90% occurring only once. V is TRBV5-6 and J is TRBJ2-1; a possible D gene is TRBD2 (6 bases). This clonotype was obtained from a man aged 40-50 years in good health. The sequencing sample was made of blood. As DNA, the CDR3 is TGTGCCAGCAGCACGGACTACTTCTCCTACAATGAGCAGTTCTTC. Translated: CASSTDYFSYNEQFF.